Below, one TCR beta chain is given with its context. The CDR3 runs 14 residues. V was trimmed by 5 bases and J by 8 bases, leaving 18 bases between them. The germline gives CDR1 SGHTA, CDR2 FQGNSA. This record comes from a study of blood T cell repertoires in COVID-19. Background on the study: Acute-phase and convalescent COVID-19 samples originated in the United States, Italy and Spain. In each case, the material was cDNA or gDNA derived from T cells, B-cell-depleted T cells, or PBMCs.

In the original processing: The authors estimated nucleated cell counts from reference gene primer amplification. Clones were read by immunoSEQ multiplex PCR, and TCRdb kept only the in-frame ones, dropping some. That table furnishes V, J and clone size, whereas the DNA furnished D and trimming. The data hold more than 50,000 clones, with roughly 78% observed a single time. The chain is built from TRBV7-2 and TRBJ1-2; D is possibly TRBD1 (5 bases). This TCR derives from a human donor in a cohort sampled during active COVID-19. What was sequenced was peripheral blood. CDR3 sequence (DNA): TGTGCCAGCAGCCCCGGGGGGTGGTCGCAGGGCTACACCTTC. Protein product: CASSPGGWSQGYTF.